Reported below is one T cell receptor (beta chain). The data were taken from a study of Ad26.COV2.S vaccination and SARS-CoV-2 variants. About the research overall: Each vaccinee took Ad26.COV2.S intramuscularly, once or twice 56 days apart.

Generated by immunoSEQ multiplex PCR, the TCRdb table keeps only in-frame clones and is missing some. The sample yields roughly 700,000 clones, 80% to 90% seen once. Treatment: about 20 received Ad26.COV2.S at low or high dose, single or two shots; 5 received placebo; per-sample allocation not given. Material that was analyzed had been drawn on day 63 after the first vaccine or placebo injection. An 18-55-year-old adult in Boston served as donor. SARS-CoV-2 spike from the Wuhan strain was encoded by the vaccine, an Ad26 vector. Germline V gene data show CDR1 as GTSNPN and CDR2 as SVGIG (reference sequence). The CDR3 is 14 residues long. After removal of 0 bases from V and 9 bases from J, the junction contained 5 bases not matched to a gene.

The chain uses TRBV30 and TRBJ2-1; 10 nucleotides agree with TRBD2. This specimen was peripheral blood, taken in a trial of Ad26.COV2.S vaccine versus placebo. The TCR was taken from a person between 18 and 65 years old who received the Ad26.COV2.S COVID-19 vaccine or a placebo. CDR3 amino acids: CAWSVLAGNPEQFF. DNA for the CDR3: TGTGCCTGGAGTGTACTAGCGGGGAACCCTGAGCAGTTCTTC.